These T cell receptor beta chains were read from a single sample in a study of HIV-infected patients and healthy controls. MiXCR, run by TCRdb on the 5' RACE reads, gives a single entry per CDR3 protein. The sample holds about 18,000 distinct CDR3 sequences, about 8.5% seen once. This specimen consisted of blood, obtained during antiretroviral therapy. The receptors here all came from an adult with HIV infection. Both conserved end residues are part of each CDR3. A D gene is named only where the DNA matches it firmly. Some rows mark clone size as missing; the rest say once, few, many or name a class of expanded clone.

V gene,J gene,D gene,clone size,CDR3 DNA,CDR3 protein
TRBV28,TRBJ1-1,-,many,TGTGCCAGCAGTTTAAGTCGCCAGCTGAACACTGAAGCTTTCTTT,CASSLSRQLNTEAFF
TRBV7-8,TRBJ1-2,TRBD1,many,TGTGCCAGTACCCTCGGGACAGGGGGTAACTATGGCTACACCTTC,CASTLGTGGNYGYTF
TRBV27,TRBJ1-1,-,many,TGTGCCAGCAGTTTGCCAGGGCGTACTGAAGCTTTCTTT,CASSLPGRTEAFF
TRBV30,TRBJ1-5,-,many,TGTGCCTGGAGTACAGGGAATCAGCCCCAGCATTTT,CAWSTGNQPQHF
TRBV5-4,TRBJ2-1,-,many,TGTGCCAGCAGCTTGGGACAGGCCAACGTCAATGAGCAGTTCTTC,CASSLGQANVNEQFF
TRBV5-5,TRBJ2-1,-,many,TGTGCCAGCATCCCCGGCTTCAGCTCCTACAATGAGCAGTTCTTC,CASIPGFSSYNEQFF
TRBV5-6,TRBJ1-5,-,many,TGTGCCAGCAGCATGGGAGGGGACTTTTGGCAGCCCCAGCATTTT,CASSMGGDFWQPQHF
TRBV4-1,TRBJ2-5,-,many,TGCGCCAGCAGCTCCGAGGGATACCAAGAGACCCAGTACTTC,CASSSEGYQETQYF
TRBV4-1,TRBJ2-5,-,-,TGCGCCAGCAGCCAAGCACACGTAGAAGAGACCCAGTACTTC,CASSQAHVEETQYF
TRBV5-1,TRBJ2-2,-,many,TGCGCCAGCAGCGTACCACCAGCGAACACCGGGGAGCTGTTTTTT,CASSVPPANTGELFF
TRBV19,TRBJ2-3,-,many,TGTGCCAGTAGTATAGTGGCGGCTAGCACAGATACGCAGTATTTT,CASSIVAASTDTQYF
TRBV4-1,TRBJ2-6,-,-,TGCGCCAGCAGCCTGCTGCTGGCCGCCGAGCGGGGGGCCAACGTCCTGACTTTC,CASSLLLAAERGANVLTF
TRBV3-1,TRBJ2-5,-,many,TGTGCCAGCAGGCATCTGGGCCGAGCAGGGGTTGTCCAAGAGACCCAGTACTTC,CASRHLGRAGVVQETQYF
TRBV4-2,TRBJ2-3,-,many,TGTGCCAGCAGCCAAGATTGGGGGCAGGCTGGCACAGATACGCAGTATTTT,CASSQDWGQAGTDTQYF
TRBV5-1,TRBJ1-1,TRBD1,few,TGCGCCAGCAGCGCTGGGACAGGTATATCCGACACTGAAGCTTTCTTT,CASSAGTGISDTEAFF
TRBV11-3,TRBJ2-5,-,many,TGTGCCAGCAGCTTGCGCGGGGAAGAGACCCAGTACTTC,CASSLRGEETQYF
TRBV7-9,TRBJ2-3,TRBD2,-,TGTGCCAGCAGCCAACCTCTAGCGGGAGGCCAAGATACGCAGTATTTT,CASSQPLAGGQDTQYF
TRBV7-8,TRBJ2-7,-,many,TGTGCCAGCAGCCCCCGGGGGTACTACGAGCAGTACTTC,CASSPRGYYEQYF
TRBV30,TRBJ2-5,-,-,TGTGCCTGGAGTGTTGGAGGGGAGACCCAGTACTTC,CAWSVGGETQYF
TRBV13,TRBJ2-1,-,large,TGTGCCAGCAGCTTGCCGGGCAGGTCGAATGAGCAGTTCTTC,CASSLPGRSNEQFF
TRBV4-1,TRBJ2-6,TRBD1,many,TGCGCCAGCAGCCAACACCTTCCGGGACAGGGAACTGGGGCCAACGTCCTGACTTTC,CASSQHLPGQGTGANVLTF
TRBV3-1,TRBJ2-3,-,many,TGTGCCAGCAGCCGAGGCTGGCGGGATCTCACAGATACGCAGTATTTT,CASSRGWRDLTDTQYF